This T cell receptor (beta chain) is from a study of CD8 T cells in Susac syndrome. About this clonotype itself: Its target is not known.

Study-wide results and limits: The study acknowledged a relatively small number of individuals in its TCR sequencing and HLA analysis.

There are 16 residues in the CDR3. V dropped 5 bases and J dropped 6 bases, with 22 bases sitting between them. Germline V lookup: CDR1 MNHEY, CDR2 SMNVEV (reference sequence). Random hexamers were used to reverse transcribe the RNA input (roughly 0.5 to 1 ug). Amplification of TCR beta CDR3 across 54 Vbeta and 13 Jbeta was performed with immunoSEQ multiplex PCR. TCRdb reprocessed the immunoSEQ multiplex PCR reads via MiXCR and lists one record per CDR3 protein. The sample lists approximately 170,000 distinct CDR3 sequences, around 92% occurring once. Input material: CD4+ T cells from PBMCs. The rearrangement links TRBV27 to TRBJ1-1; D perhaps matches TRBD1 (5 bases). This receptor was identified in a human donor in good health. The DNA of the CDR3 is TGTGCCAGCAGTCCATCCCCCGGGGAGGGGAAAGCTGAAGCTTTCTTT. Translated, it gives CASSPSPGEGKAEAFF.